The subject of this entry is one T cell receptor beta chain. Here immunoSEQ multiplex PCR was the method, and the copy in TCRdb shows in-frame clones only, minus some. Counted here are over 85,000 clones, about four fifths occurring once; the ten biggest clones make up over 9.5%. The data derive from a study of blood T cell repertoires in COVID-19. Study-level background: Sites across the United States, Italy and Spain contributed samples from acute and convalescent COVID-19. PBMCs, B-cell-depleted T cells, or T cells provided the cDNA or gDNA that made up the material.

Trimming left V 4 bases short and J 3 bases short, with 6 bases between. Germline values: CDR1 LGHDT, CDR2 YNNKEL (reference sequence). This CDR3 has 12 residues. The specimen sequenced was peripheral blood. The chain employs TRBV3-1 (or the pseudogene TRBV3-2) and TRBJ1-2, with D unresolved. This clonotype was obtained from a man in his forties with active or convalescent COVID-19. In DNA form, the CDR3 reads TGTGCCAGCAGCCTAACGGACTATGGCTACACCTTC. Translated, it gives CASSLTDYGYTF.